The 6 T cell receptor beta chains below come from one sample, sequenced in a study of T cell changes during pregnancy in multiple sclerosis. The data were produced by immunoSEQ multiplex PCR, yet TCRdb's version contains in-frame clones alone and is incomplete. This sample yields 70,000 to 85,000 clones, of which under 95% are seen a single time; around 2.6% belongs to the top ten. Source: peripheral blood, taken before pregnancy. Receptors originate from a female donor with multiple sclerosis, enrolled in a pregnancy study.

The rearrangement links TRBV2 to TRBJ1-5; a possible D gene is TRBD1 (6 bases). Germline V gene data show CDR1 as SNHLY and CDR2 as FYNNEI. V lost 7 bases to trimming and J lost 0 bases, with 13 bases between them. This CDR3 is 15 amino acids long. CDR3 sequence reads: CASTNLGHSNQPQHF. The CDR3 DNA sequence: TGTGCCAGCACAAACTTGGGACATAGCAATCAGCCCCAGCATTTT.

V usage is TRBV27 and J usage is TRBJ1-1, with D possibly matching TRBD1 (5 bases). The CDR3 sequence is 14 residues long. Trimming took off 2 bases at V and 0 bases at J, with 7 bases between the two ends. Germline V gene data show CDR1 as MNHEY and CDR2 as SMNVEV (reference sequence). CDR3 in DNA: TGTGCCAGCAGTTTAGGGGGGGTGAACACTGAAGCTTTCTTT. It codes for CASSLGGVNTEAFF.

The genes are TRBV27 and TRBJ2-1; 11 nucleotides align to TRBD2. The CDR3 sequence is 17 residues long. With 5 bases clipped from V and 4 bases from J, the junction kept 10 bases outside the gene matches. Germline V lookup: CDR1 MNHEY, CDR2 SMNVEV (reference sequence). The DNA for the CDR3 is TGTGCCAGCAGTATCGCTCGGACTAGCGGGCCTTACAATGAGCAGTTCTTC. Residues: CASSIARTSGPYNEQFF.

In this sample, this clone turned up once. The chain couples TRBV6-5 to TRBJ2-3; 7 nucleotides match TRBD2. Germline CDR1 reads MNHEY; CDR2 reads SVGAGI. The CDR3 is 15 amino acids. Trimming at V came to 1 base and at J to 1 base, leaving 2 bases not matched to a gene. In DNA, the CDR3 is TGTGCCAGCAGTTACTGTAGCGGGTGCACAGATACGCAGTATTTT. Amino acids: CASSYCSGCTDTQYF.

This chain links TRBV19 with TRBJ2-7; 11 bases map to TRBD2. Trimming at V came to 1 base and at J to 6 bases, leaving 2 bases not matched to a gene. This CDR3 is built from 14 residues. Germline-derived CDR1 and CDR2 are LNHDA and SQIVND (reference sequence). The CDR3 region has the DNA TGTGCCAGTAGTATAGGACTAGCGGGAAGCGAGCAGTACTTC. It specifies CASSIGLAGSEQYF.

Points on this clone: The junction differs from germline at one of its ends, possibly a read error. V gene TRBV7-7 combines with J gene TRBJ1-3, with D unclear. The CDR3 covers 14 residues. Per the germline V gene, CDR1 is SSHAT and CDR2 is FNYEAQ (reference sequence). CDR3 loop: CASSRDLFGNTIYF. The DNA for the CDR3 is TGTGCTAGCAGCCGAGATCTTTTTGGAAACACCATATATTTT. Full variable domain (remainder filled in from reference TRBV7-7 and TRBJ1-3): GAGVSQSPRYKVTKRGQDVTLRCDPISSHATLYWYQQALGQGPEFLTYFNYEAQPDKSGLPSDRFSAERPEGSISTLTIQRTEQRDSAMYRCASSRDLFGNTIYFGEGSWLTVV.